These T cell receptor beta chains were read from a single sample in a study of blood T cell repertoires in COVID-19. Using immunoSEQ multiplex PCR, the repertoire was profiled, and TCRdb retains in-frame clones only, with some absent. The sample lists 75,000 to 100,000 clones, 81% seen once, with around a tenth in the top ten. Sequenced input: peripheral blood. These receptors all stem from a woman of 80 years or more with acute or convalescent COVID-19. The CDR3 runs from the conserved cysteine through the conserved F or W. D genes are given only for firm matches. Clone sizes are given selectively: once, few, many, or a class where the clone is expanded.

d_gene | j_gene | abundance | v_gene | CDR3nt | CDR3aa
TRBD2 | TRBJ2-1 | once | TRBV5-6 | TGTGCCAGCAGCTTGCGCGGGGGGCGTCCTCTCGAGCAGTTCTTC | CASSLRGGRPLEQFF
TRBD2 | TRBJ2-3 | few | TRBV9 | TGTGCCAGCAGCGCCCGGACGGGGGGGCTTCAAGATACGCAGTATTTT | CASSARTGGLQDTQYF
NA | TRBJ1-5 | few | TRBV28 | TGTGCCAGCAGTCTAACAGGGACGTCTCAGCCCCAGCATTTT | CASSLTGTSQPQHF
TRBD1 | TRBJ1-1 | NA | TRBV28 | TGTGCCAGCAGAAAGACAGGGAGAGCTGAAGCTTTCTTT | CASRKTGRAEAFF
TRBD1 | TRBJ1-5 | few | TRBV19 | TGTGCCAGTAGTAATGAATTGGCAGGGGGCCTACAGCCCCAGCATTTT | CASSNELAGGLQPQHF
TRBD1 | TRBJ1-6 | once | TRBV7-9 | TGTGCCAGCAGCCCACCGGGACAGGGCTATAATTCACCCCTCCACTTT | CASSPPGQGYNSPLHF
TRBD1 | TRBJ2-5 | NA | TRBV14 | TGTGCCAGCAGCCCCAGGGGGCGTAGTGTTGAAGGGACCCAGTACTTC | CASSPRGRSVEGTQYF
TRBD1 | TRBJ2-7 | NA | TRBV6-2/TRBV6-3 | TGTGCCAGCAGTTACCCGGGGACAGGGCGTCACGAGCAGTACTTC | CASSYPGTGRHEQYF
TRBD1 | TRBJ2-2 | NA | TRBV7-2 | TGTGCCAGCAGCTTCGCCGGGACAGGGGGCACCGGGGAGCTGTTTTTT | CASSFAGTGGTGELFF
NA | TRBJ1-1 | NA | TRBV19 | TGTGCCAGTAGTCAAAACAGGGAAGCTTTCTTT | CASSQNREAFF
TRBD1 | TRBJ2-7 | once | TRBV2 | TGTGCCAGCAGTAGGGACAGGGGATTAACAGGTTGGGAAGAGCAGTACTTC | CASSRDRGLTGWEEQYF
TRBD2 | TRBJ2-3 | NA | TRBV28 | TGTGCCAGCAGCCTTCCGGGGGGGCGAGGAGATACGCAGTATTTT | CASSLPGGRGDTQYF
NA | TRBJ2-3 | few | TRBV11-2 | TGTGCCAGCAGCAGCGCAGGGGTCACTAGCACAGATACGCAGTATTTT | CASSSAGVTSTDTQYF
NA | TRBJ1-1 | NA | TRBV3-1/TRBV3-2 | TGTGCCAGCAGCCAAGATGGAATTAAGGACATTCGACCCCAAGTCTTCTTT | CASSQDGIKDIRPQVFF
TRBD1 | TRBJ1-2 | NA | TRBV27 | TGTGCCAGCAGTACGACAGGGGGAAACTATGGCTACACCTTC | CASSTTGGNYGYTF
TRBD2 | TRBJ2-1 | NA | TRBV4-3 | TGCGCCAGCAGCCAAGGCGGGCCGGGACTAGCGGGGGACAATGAGCAGTTCTTC | CASSQGGPGLAGDNEQFF
TRBD1 | TRBJ1-5 | few | TRBV7-2 | TGTGCCAGCAGCCTCCTGACAGGGAGTAGCAATCAGCCCCAGCATTTT | CASSLLTGSSNQPQHF
NA | TRBJ2-3 | once | TRBV29-1 | TGCAGCGTTCCACCTTCAGCGGCGGGGACAGATACGCAGTATTTT | CSVPPSAAGTDTQYF
TRBD1 | TRBJ1-1 | few | TRBV27 | TGTGCCAGCAGTCCTAACAGGGGCACTGAAGCTTTCTTT | CASSPNRGTEAFF
TRBD2 | TRBJ2-1 | NA | TRBV28 | TGTGCCAGCAGTGTACCGGGACTAGGCCGGGGCACCGATGAGCAGTTCTTC | CASSVPGLGRGTDEQFF
NA | TRBJ1-2 | NA | TRBV5-4 | TGTGCCAGCAGCTTGGAACTTAACAGAGATGCTTATGGCTACACCTTC | CASSLELNRDAYGYTF
NA | TRBJ2-5 | NA | TRBV6-6 | TGTGCCAGCAGCTTCGGGACATATCAAGAGACCCAGTACTTC | CASSFGTYQETQYF
NA | TRBJ2-1 | NA | TRBV5-6 | TGTGCCAGCAGCTCAGGGGGGAGCTCCTACAATGAGCAGTTCTTC | CASSSGGSSYNEQFF
TRBD2 | TRBJ2-5 | few | TRBV10-3 | TGTGCCATCAGTGAGTCCGGGCTAGCGGGGGTGACCCAGTACTTC | CAISESGLAGVTQYF
TRBD1 | TRBJ2-2 | once | TRBV19 | TGTGCCAGTAGGACCTCAGGGGGCGGCGGGGAGCTGTTTTTT | CASRTSGGGGELFF
NA | TRBJ2-3 | NA | TRBV27 | TGTGCCAGCAGACTAGCTAGCACAGATACGCAGTATTTT | CASRLASTDTQYF
TRBD1 | TRBJ2-4 | few | TRBV11-3 | TGTGCCAGCAGCTTAAACGGACAGGACCTTCAGTACTTC | CASSLNGQDLQYF
NA | TRBJ1-5 | NA | TRBV4-3 | TGCGCCAGCAGCCAAGAAACATGGAGCAATCAGCCCCAGCATTTT | CASSQETWSNQPQHF
NA | TRBJ2-7 | NA | TRBV7-9 | TGTGCCAGCAGCTTAGGGGGCAGGTCCCACGAGCAGTACTTC | CASSLGGRSHEQYF
TRBD2 | TRBJ2-5 | once | TRBV7-6 | TGTGCCAGCAGCCCCCGCGGAGGAGCGGGGGGGCCTGGGGGCAGGTTGGAGACCCAGTACTTC | CASSPRGGAGGPGGRLETQYF
TRBD1 | TRBJ2-6 | NA | TRBV27 | TGTGCCAGCACCCGACAGGGGGTTTTATCTGGGGCCAACGTCCTGACTTTC | CASTRQGVLSGANVLTF
TRBD1 | TRBJ2-7 | NA | TRBV4-1 | TGCGCCAGCAGCCAGCGCCAGAGACCGGGACAGGAAAGTTGGGGATCGTACGAGCAGTACTTC | CASSQRQRPGQESWGSYEQYF
NA | TRBJ1-2 | NA | TRBV7-9 | TGTGCCAGCAGCACCGATCTACAGGGCTCCCAGAGTGGCTACACCTTC | CASSTDLQGSQSGYTF
TRBD1 | TRBJ1-2 | few | TRBV2 | TGTGCCAGCAGTGTGAGCCAGACAGGGGGCAATGGCTACACCTTC | CASSVSQTGGNGYTF
TRBD1 | TRBJ2-2 | NA | TRBV4-1 | TGCGCCAGCAGCCAAGGGACAGGGAACACCGGGGAGCTGTTTTTT | CASSQGTGNTGELFF